The 17 T cell receptor beta chains below were found in one sample sequenced in a study of T-cell memory formation after mild COVID-19. TCRdb re-analysed the 5' RACE reads in MiXCR, keeping a single row per CDR3 protein. The table lists about 320,000 distinct CDR3 sequences, over 11% of them singletons. What was sequenced was PBMCs or a T cell subset sorted from them (not recorded which). The receptors shown here come from a young man who had mild COVID-19 (a few samples of this study predate the infection). Cell type and time point are not known.

V and J are TRBV7-3 and TRBJ2-3; 7 nucleotides match TRBD2. V trimming: 5 bases; J trimming: 5 bases; junction bases outside the gene matches: 10. The CDR3 covers 15 residues. CDR1 is SGHTA, CDR2 FQGTGA, per germline. The CDR3 reads CASSPGGIAGDTQYF. The CDR3 DNA reads TGTGCCAGCAGCCCCGGGGGAATAGCGGGAGATACGCAGTATTTT.

A word on this clonotype: Sequence at one end of the junction differs from germline and may be a read error. The V gene is TRBV7-7, the J gene TRBJ2-3, with 7 bases that match TRBD1. CDR3 length equals 15 residues. Germline CDR1 reads SSHAT; CDR2 reads FNYEAQ (reference sequence). The DNA for the CDR3 is TGTGCTAGCAGTAACAGACAGGGCGGCACAGATACGCAGTATTTT. Protein product: CASSNRQGGTDTQYF.

This clonotype was recorded many times. The rearrangement uses TRBV7-9 and TRBJ2-2; TRBD1 might be the D (6 bases). Trimming took 6 bases from V and 6 from J, leaving 11 bases between them. The CDR3 runs 13 residues. CDR1 is SEHNR, CDR2 FQNEAQ, per germline (reference sequence). Here the CDR3 reads CASRKEGAGELFF. CDR3 bases: TGTGCCAGCAGAAAAGAGGGGGCCGGGGAGCTGTTTTTT. The variable domain in full, completed from reference TRBV7-9 and TRBJ2-2, reads DTGVSQNPRHKITKRGQNVTFRCDPISEHNRLYWYRQTLGQGPEFLTYFQNEAQLEKSRLLSDRFSAERPKGSFSTLEIQRTEQGDSAMYLCASRKEGAGELFFGEGSRLTVL.

The chain links TRBV12-3 or TRBV12-4 to TRBJ2-5; D possibly corresponds to TRBD2 (6 bases). This CDR3 spans 15 amino acids. Trimming stripped 2 bases from V and 5 bases from J, with 15 bases between. The CDR3 DNA reads TGTGCCAGCAGTTTAAGCCCCCGAGGGAGGGAGACCCAGTACTTC. Its protein is CASSLSPRGRETQYF.

This clonotype was observed a few times. The chain carries TRBV24-1 and TRBJ1-5, with 9 bases lining up with TRBD1. Trimming cost V 11 bases and J 2 bases; bases outside gene matches: 6. The CDR3 is 14 amino acids. The germline gives CDR1 KGHDR, CDR2 SFDVKD. CDR3 protein: CASQGTGRNQPQHF. CDR3 bases: TGTGCCAGCCAAGGGACAGGGCGCAATCAGCCCCAGCATTTT.

The chain uses TRBV18 and TRBJ1-5; D perhaps matches TRBD1 (5 bases). This CDR3 comprises 14 residues. Germline values: CDR1 KGHSH, CDR2 LQKENI. V was trimmed by 3 bases and J by 3 bases, leaving 9 bases between them. This CDR3 reads CASSPSGDNQPQHF. CDR3 nucleotides: TGTGCCAGCTCACCCTCGGGGGACAATCAGCCCCAGCATTTT.

This clonotype appeared a few times. The rearrangement uses TRBV7-9 and TRBJ2-7; D is possibly TRBD2 (7 bases). CDR1 and CDR2 from the germline V gene are SEHNR and FQNEAQ (reference sequence). V dropped 3 bases and J dropped 4 bases, with 10 bases sitting between them. This CDR3 spans 13 amino acids. CDR3 sequence (DNA): TGTGCCAGCAGCTTTAGGGGGGGTTACGAGCAGTACTTC. It encodes CASSFRGGYEQYF.

In its sample, this clonotype was seen a few times. The chain carries TRBV20-1 and TRBJ1-5; weak D call: TRBD1 (5 bases). CDR3 length: 13 residues. Germline V gene sequence: CDR1 DFQATT, CDR2 SNEGSKA (reference sequence). With 0 bases removed from V and 7 bases from J, the gap between germline ends came to 10 bases. The CDR3 region has the DNA TGCAGTGCTAGAGAGTCGGGGGACCAGCCCCAGCATTTT. Translation gives CSARESGDQPQHF.

This clonotype was seen a handful of times. The chain joins TRBV5-6 to TRBJ2-7; no firm D call. Germline lookup yields CDR1 SGHDT and CDR2 YYEEEE. This CDR3 spans 14 amino acids. The V end lost 6 bases, the J end lost 3 bases, and 16 bases lay between the germline ends. CDR3 sequence reads: CASTPRNSRYEQYV. In nucleotides, the CDR3 is TGTGCCAGCACTCCACGCAACAGCCGCTACGAGCAGTACGTC.

The chain couples TRBV7-6 to TRBJ2-1, with 8 nucleotides matching TRBD1. The junction had 4 bases not matched to a gene; V was cut back by 8 bases and J by 1 base. The CDR3 length is 14 residues. Germline V CDR1 and CDR2: SGHVS, FNYEAQ. DNA of the CDR3: TGTGCCAGCGCGAGGACAGGGTCCTACAATGAGCAGTTCTTC. Translation: CASARTGSYNEQFF.

This clonotype has only a few counts. V usage is TRBV6-5 and J usage is TRBJ1-2; no definite D call. The CDR3 length is 15 residues. Per germline, CDR1 MNHEY and CDR2 SVGAGI. Trimming pared 6 bases from V and 4 bases from J, leaving 18 bases between. The CDR3 loop is CASSPDTIWGYGYTF. CDR3 sequence (DNA): TGTGCCAGCAGCCCCGACACGATTTGGGGCTATGGCTACACCTTC.

The V and J genes are TRBV4-3 and TRBJ2-3; the match to TRBD2 covers 7 bases. Germline loops: CDR1 LGHNA, CDR2 YSLEER. J gave up 5 bases and V 1 base, and 6 bases lay outside the gene matches. The CDR3 loop spans 15 amino acids. The DNA of the CDR3 is TGCGCCAGCAGCCAAGCACCGGGAGGTGGAGATACGCAGTATTTT. Its translation is CASSQAPGGGDTQYF.

The V and J genes are TRBV12-3 or TRBV12-4 and TRBJ1-1, with 7 bases fitting TRBD1. The V and J ends lost 7 bases and 2 bases, in that order; junction bases with no gene match: 7. The CDR3 length is 14 residues. CDR3 in DNA: TGTGCCAGCACCGTGACAGGGACCAACACTGAAGCTTTCTTT. Amino acid sequence: CASTVTGTNTEAFF.

The rearrangement uses TRBV5-5 and TRBJ2-5, with 8 bases lining up with TRBD1. Germline assignment: CDR1 SGHKS and CDR2 YYEKEE (reference sequence). J gave up 1 base and V 4 bases, and 6 bases lay outside the gene matches. This CDR3 has 15 residues. The CDR3 protein is CASSDRQGLQETQYF. DNA for the CDR3: TGTGCCAGCAGCGATAGACAGGGGCTCCAAGAGACCCAGTACTTC.

This clonotype was counted only a few times. The chain links TRBV3-1 to TRBJ1-3; D perhaps matches TRBD1 (6 bases). V lost 4 bases and J lost 9, with 25 bases in between. The CDR3 is 17 residues long. Germline assignment: CDR1 LGHDT and CDR2 YNNKEL (reference sequence). The DNA of the CDR3 is TGTGCCAGCAGCCTTATGCACACCGGGGGCGAAGGCGGCACCATATATTTT. It is translated as CASSLMHTGGEGGTIYF. Together with reference TRBV3-1 and TRBJ1-3, the CDR3 gives the full variable domain: DTAVSQTPKYLVTQMGNDKSIKCEQNLGHDTMYWYKQDSKKFLKIMFSYNNKELIINETVPNRFSPKSPDKAHLNLHINSLELGDSAVYFCASSLMHTGGEGGTIYFGEGSWLTVV.

At least ten counts were recorded for this clonotype. The rearrangement links TRBV15 to TRBJ1-1; D remains ambiguous. The CDR3 loop spans 15 amino acids. V was trimmed by 0 bases and J by 1 base, leaving 9 bases between them. Germline loops: CDR1 LNHNV, CDR2 YYDKDF (reference sequence). CDR3 bases: TGTGCCACCAGCAGAGAGGGGTCTGGGAACACTGAAGCTTTCTTT. Amino acids: CATSREGSGNTEAFF.

This clonotype was seen only a few times. The V call is TRBV4-1, the J call TRBJ2-1; 11 nucleotides line up with TRBD2. The germline V gene has CDR1 MGHRA and CDR2 YSYEKL. The CDR3 totals 15 residues. V was pared by 5 bases and J by 9 bases, with 9 bases of the junction left unmatched. The CDR3 DNA reads as TGCGCCAGCAGCTATAGCGGGGGGGCCCAGGGTGAGCAGTTCTTC. It translates to CASSYSGGAQGEQFF.